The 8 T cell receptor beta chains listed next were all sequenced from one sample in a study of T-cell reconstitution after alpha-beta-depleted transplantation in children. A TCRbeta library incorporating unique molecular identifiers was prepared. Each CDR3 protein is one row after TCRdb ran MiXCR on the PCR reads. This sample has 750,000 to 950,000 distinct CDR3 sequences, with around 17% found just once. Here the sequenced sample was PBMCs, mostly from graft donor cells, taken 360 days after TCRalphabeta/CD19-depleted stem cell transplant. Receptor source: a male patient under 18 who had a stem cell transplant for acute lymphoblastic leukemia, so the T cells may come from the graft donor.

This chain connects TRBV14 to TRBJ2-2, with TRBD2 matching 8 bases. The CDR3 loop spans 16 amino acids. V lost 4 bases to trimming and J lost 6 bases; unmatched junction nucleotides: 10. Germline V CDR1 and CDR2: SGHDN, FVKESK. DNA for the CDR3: TGTGCCAGCAGCCGCCTAAGCGGGAGTCTCGCCGGGGAGCTGTTTTTT. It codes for CASSRLSGSLAGELFF.

Written as DNA, the CDR3 is TGTGCCAGCAGTTACACAGGGGGACGACAGGGCAATCAGCCCCAGCATTTT. Residues: CASSYTGGRQGNQPQHF. The chain has TRBV6-5 and TRBJ1-5; 8 nucleotides align to TRBD1. J gave up 2 bases and V 2 bases, and 8 bases lay outside the gene matches. Germline V lookup: CDR1 MNHEY, CDR2 SVGAGI. The CDR3 totals 17 residues.

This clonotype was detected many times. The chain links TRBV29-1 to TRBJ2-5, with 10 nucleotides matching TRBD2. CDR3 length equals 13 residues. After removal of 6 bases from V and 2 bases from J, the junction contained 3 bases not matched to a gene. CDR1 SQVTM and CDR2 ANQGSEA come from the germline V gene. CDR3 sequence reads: CSVGLAVQETQYF. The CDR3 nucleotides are TGCAGCGTAGGACTAGCGGTACAAGAGACCCAGTACTTC.

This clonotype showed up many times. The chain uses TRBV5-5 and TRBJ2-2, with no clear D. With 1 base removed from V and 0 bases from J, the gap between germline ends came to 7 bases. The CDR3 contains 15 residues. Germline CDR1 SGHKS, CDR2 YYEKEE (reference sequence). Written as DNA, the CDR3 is TGTGCCAGCAGCTTGCAAGGGACGAACACCGGGGAGCTGTTTTTT. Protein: CASSLQGTNTGELFF. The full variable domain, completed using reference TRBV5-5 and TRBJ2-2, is DAGVTQSPTHLIKTRGQQVTLRCSPISGHKSVSWYQQVLGQGPQFIFQYYEKEERGRGNFPDRFSARQFPNYSSELNVNALLLGDSALYLCASSLQGTNTGELFFGEGSRLTVL.

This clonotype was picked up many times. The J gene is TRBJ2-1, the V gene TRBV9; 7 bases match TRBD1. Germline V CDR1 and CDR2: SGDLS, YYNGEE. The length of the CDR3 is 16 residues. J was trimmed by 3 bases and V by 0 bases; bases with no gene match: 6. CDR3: CASSVGVTGVYNEQFF. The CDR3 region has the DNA TGTGCCAGCAGCGTAGGCGTCACAGGGGTCTACAATGAGCAGTTCTTC.

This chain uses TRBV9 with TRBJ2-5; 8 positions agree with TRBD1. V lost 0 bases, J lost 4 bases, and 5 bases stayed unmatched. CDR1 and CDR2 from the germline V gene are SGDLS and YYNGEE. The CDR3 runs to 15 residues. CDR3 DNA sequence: TGTGCCAGCAGCGTAGGTGGACAGGGTGGAGAGACCCAGTACTTC. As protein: CASSVGGQGGETQYF.

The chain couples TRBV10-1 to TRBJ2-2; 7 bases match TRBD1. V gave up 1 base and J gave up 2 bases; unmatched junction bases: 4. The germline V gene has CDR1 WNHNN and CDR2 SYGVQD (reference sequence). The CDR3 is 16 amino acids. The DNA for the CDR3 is TGCGCCAGCAGTGAGTACAGGGGCGACAACACCGGGGAGCTGTTTTTT. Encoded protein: CASSEYRGDNTGELFF.

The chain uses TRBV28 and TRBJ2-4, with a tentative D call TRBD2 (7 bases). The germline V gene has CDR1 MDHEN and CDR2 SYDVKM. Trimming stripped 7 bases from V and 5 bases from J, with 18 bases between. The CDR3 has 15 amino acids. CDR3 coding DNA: TGTGCCAGCAAAATAAGCGGGGACACGGAAAACATTCAGTACTTC. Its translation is CASKISGDTENIQYF.